The T cell receptor beta chain described here comes from a study of T cell repertoires in cytomegalovirus infection. Study summary: An indication of both CMV infection and matching HLA type came from public TCR beta signatures.

This clonotype was detected many times. Its matching antigen is unknown. TCRdb reanalysed the reads using MiXCR and keeps one entry per CDR3 protein. Of under 350,000 distinct CDR3 sequences in the sample, about 9.1% were seen once. General study findings and limits: Clonotypes of TCR beta that were HLA-C-restricted and CMV-specific dominated the ex vivo response. People with CMV and the relevant HLA were identified by cumulative public TCR beta family frequency.

Germline lookup yields CDR1 MGHRA and CDR2 YSYEKL. CDR3 length equals 20 residues. The V gene lost 2 bases and the J gene lost 0 bases, with 22 bases spanning the gap. Sequenced: PBMCs. The V call is TRBV4-1, the J call TRBJ2-2; D possibly corresponds to TRBD2 (6 bases). The sequence was obtained from a human donor in good health (CMV status not recorded). Some clones in this sample may be carry-over from other donors' samples. The CDR3 coding sequence is TGCGCCAGCAGCCAAACTCTAGGTGGAGGGGCGATCACGAACACCGGGGAGCTGTTTTTT. Translating it yields CASSQTLGGGAITNTGELFF.